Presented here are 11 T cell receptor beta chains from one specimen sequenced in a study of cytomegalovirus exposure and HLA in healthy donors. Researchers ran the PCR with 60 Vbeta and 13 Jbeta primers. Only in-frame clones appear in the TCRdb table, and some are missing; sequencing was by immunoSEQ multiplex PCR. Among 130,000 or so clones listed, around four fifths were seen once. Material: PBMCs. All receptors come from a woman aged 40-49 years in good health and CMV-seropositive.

The CDR3 DNA is TGCGCCAGCAGGACTAGCGGGGGGGCCCGAGATACGCAGTATTTT. Residues: CASRTSGGARDTQYF. The chain couples TRBV10-2 to TRBJ2-3; 14 bases fit TRBD2. Germline V gives CDR1 WSHSY, CDR2 SAAADI. This CDR3 is built from 15 residues. V gave up 6 bases and J gave up 5 bases; unmatched junction bases: 4.

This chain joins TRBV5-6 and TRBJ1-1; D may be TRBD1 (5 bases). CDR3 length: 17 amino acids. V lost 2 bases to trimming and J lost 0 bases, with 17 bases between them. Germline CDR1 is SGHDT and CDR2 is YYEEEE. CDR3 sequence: CASSFAVPRGMNTEAFF. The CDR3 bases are TGTGCCAGCAGCTTCGCAGTACCTAGGGGCATGAACACTGAAGCTTTCTTT.

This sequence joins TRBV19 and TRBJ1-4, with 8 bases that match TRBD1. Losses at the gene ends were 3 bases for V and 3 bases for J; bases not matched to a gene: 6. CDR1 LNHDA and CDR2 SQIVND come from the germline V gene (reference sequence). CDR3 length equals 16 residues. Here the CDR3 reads CASSIRQGAPNEKLFF. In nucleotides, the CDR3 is TGTGCCAGTAGTATCCGGCAGGGGGCGCCTAATGAAAAACTGTTTTTT.

As DNA, the CDR3 is TGTGCCTGGCGGGGACAGGGAGATTATGGCTACACCTTC. As protein: CAWRGQGDYGYTF. The chain couples TRBV30 to TRBJ1-2, with 9 bases matching TRBD1. The J segment lost 5 bases and the V segment lost 5 bases, leaving 6 bases of the junction unmatched. CDR1 is GTSNPN and CDR2 is SVGIG in the germline V gene (reference sequence). The CDR3 contains 13 residues.

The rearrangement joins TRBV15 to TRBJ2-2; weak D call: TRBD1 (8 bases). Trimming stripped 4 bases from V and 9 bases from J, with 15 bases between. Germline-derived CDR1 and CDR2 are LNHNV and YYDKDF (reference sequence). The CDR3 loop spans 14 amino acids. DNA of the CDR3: TGTGCCACCAGCACAGACAGGGGAGGGAGGGAGCTGTTTTTT. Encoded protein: CATSTDRGGRELFF.

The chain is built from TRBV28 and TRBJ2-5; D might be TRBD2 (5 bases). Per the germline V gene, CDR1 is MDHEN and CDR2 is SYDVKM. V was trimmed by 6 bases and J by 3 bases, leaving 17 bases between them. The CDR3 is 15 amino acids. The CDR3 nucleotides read TGTGCCAGCAGCTTTCTTGGCCTAGCTGAAGAGACCCAGTACTTC. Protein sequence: CASSFLGLAEETQYF.

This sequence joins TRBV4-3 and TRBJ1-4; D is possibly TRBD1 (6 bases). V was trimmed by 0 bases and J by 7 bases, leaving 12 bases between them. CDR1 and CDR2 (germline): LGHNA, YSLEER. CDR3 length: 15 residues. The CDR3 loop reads CASSQEQGWGEKLFF. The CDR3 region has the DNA TGCGCCAGCAGCCAAGAACAGGGATGGGGTGAAAAACTGTTTTTT.

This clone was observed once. This chain's CDR3 is CATSKISGNKDTQYF. The CDR3 DNA follows: TGTGCCACCAGCAAAATTAGCGGGAACAAAGATACGCAGTATTTT. The gene calls are TRBV15 and TRBJ2-3; 8 bases fit TRBD2. This CDR3 contains 15 residues. Germline V gives CDR1 LNHNV, CDR2 YYDKDF (reference sequence). Losses at the gene ends were 4 bases for V and 5 bases for J; bases not matched to a gene: 8.

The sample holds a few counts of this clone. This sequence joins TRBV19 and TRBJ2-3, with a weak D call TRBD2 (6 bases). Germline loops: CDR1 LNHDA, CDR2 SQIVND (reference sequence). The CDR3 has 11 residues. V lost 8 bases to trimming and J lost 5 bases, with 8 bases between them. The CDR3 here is CASGTRDTQYF. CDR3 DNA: TGTGCCAGTGGGACTCGAGATACGCAGTATTTT.

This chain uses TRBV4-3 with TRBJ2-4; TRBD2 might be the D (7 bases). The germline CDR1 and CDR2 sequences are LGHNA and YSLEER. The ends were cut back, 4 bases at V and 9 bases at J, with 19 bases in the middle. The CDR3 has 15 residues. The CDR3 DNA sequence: TGCGCCAGCAGCCGAGTGGGGCTAGGGGGGGTCATTCAGTACTTC. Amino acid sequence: CASSRVGLGGVIQYF.

CDR3 protein: CASSLQDSREKLFF. The CDR3 coding sequence is TGTGCCAGCAGCCTCCAGGACAGTAGGGAAAAACTGTTTTTT. V gene TRBV7-8 combines with J gene TRBJ1-4, with a tentative D call TRBD1 (6 bases). The germline CDR1 and CDR2 sequences are SGHVS and FQNEAQ. The CDR3 has 14 amino acids. Trimming left V 5 bases short and J 8 bases short, with 15 bases between.